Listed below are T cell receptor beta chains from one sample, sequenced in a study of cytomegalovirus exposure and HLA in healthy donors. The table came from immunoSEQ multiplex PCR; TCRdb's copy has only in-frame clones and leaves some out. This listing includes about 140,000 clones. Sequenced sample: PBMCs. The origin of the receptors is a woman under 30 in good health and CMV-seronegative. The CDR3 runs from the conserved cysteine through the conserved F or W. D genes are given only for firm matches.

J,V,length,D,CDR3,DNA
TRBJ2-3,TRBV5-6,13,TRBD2,CASGLAGSDTQYF,TGTGCCAGCGGACTAGCGGGATCGGATACGCAGTATTTT
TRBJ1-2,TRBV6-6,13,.,CASSYSTQDGYTF,TGTGCCAGCAGTTACTCTACCCAGGATGGCTACACCTTC
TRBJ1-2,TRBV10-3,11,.,CAITTNYGYTF,TGTGCCATCACAACAAACTATGGCTACACCTTC
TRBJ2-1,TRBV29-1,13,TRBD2,CSVSSGNNNEQFF,TGCAGCGTTTCTAGCGGAAACAACAATGAGCAGTTCTTC
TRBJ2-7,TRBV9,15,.,CASSVEGRRDYEQYF,TGTGCCAGCAGCGTAGAGGGCAGGAGGGACTACGAGCAGTACTTC
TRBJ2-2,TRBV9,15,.,CASSVGSSPAGELFF,TGTGCCAGCAGCGTAGGTAGTAGCCCGGCCGGGGAGCTGTTTTTT
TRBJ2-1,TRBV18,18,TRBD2,CASSSGTSGRSAYNEQFF,TGTGCCAGCTCATCCGGGACTAGCGGGAGATCCGCCTACAATGAGCAGTTCTTC
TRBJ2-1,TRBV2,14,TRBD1,CASARDRGHNEQFF,TGTGCCAGCGCCCGGGACAGGGGTCACAATGAGCAGTTCTTC
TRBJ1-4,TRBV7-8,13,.,CASSWTANEKLFF,TGTGCCAGCAGCTGGACAGCTAATGAAAAACTGTTTTTT
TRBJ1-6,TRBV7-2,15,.,CASSLVQNSNSPLHF,TGTGCCAGCAGCTTGGTACAGAATTCGAATTCACCCCTCCACTTT
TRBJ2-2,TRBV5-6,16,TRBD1,CASSLIPGQGTGELFF,TGTGCCAGCAGCTTGATACCGGGACAGGGGACCGGGGAGCTGTTTTTT
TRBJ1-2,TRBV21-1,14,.,CASSNEDRYYGYTF,TGTGCCAGCAGCAATGAGGACAGGTATTATGGCTACACCTTC
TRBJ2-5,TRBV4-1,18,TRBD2,CASATMTAGLAEGETQYF,TGCGCCAGCGCGACTATGACTGCGGGCCTAGCGGAGGGGGAGACCCAGTACTTC
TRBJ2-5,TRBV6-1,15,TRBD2,CASTRSRGGAGTQYF,TGTGCCAGCACAAGGTCGCGGGGGGGCGCCGGGACCCAGTACTTC
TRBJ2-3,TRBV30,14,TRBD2,CAWRLAGGTDTQYF,TGTGCCTGGAGACTGGCGGGAGGGACAGATACGCAGTATTTT
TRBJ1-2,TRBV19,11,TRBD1,CAAGQGNGYTF,TGTGCCGCGGGACAGGGCAATGGCTACACCTTC
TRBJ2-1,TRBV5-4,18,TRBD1,CASSWDRGKVSSYNEQFF,TGTGCCAGCAGCTGGGACAGGGGTAAGGTCAGCTCCTACAATGAGCAGTTCTTC
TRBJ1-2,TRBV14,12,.,CASSQDRYGYTF,TGTGCCAGCAGCCAAGATAGATATGGCTACACCTTC
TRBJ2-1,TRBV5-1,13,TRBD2,CASSLETSGSLFF,TGCGCCAGCAGCTTGGAGACTAGCGGGAGCCTGTTCTTC
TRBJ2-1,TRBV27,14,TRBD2,CASSLSTGGNEQFF,TGTGCCAGCAGTTTATCTACGGGAGGCAATGAGCAGTTCTTC
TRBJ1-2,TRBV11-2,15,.,CASSPSPDSYYGYTF,TGTGCCAGCAGCCCATCCCCCGACAGTTACTATGGCTACACCTTC
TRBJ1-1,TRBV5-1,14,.,CASSPRGAPTEAFF,TGCGCCAGCAGCCCGCGGGGAGCTCCCACTGAAGCTTTCTTT
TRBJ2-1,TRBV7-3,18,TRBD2,CASSSVPGLAGSYNEQFF,TGTGCCAGCAGCTCCGTCCCGGGACTAGCGGGAAGCTACAATGAGCAGTTCTTC